Presented here are 9 T cell receptor beta chains from one specimen sequenced in a study of blood T cells in healthy people across ages (dated by TCRdb to the mid-2010s). The library was produced with 5' RACE. TCRdb shows the sequencer as Illumina HiSeq 2500. A second PCR of 7 to 11 cycles was performed with a sample-barcoded 5' primer and a J-beta primer mix. The raw public data were reprocessed by TCRdb itself: fastp quality trimming at Q25, MiXCR clonotype calling, in-frame beta chains only. Rows are combined by CDR3 protein, so each entry shows the most common genes and DNA. Within this sample are about 1.8 million distinct CDR3 sequences, with 49% of them counted one time only. Approximately 2.1% of the sample is taken by the ten largest. Material: blood. The source is a woman in her thirties or forties in good health.

This clonotype showed up just once. The V call is TRBV4-1, the J call TRBJ2-7; TRBD2 agrees at 9 bases. Germline V lookup: CDR1 MGHRA, CDR2 YSYEKL. Trimming removed 0 bases from V and 6 bases from J; junction bases left unmatched: 0. The length of the CDR3 is 13 residues. The CDR3 spells CASSQELAGEQYF. The CDR3 nucleotides read TGCGCCAGCAGCCAAGAACTAGCGGGCGAGCAGTACTTC.

This clonotype was seen just once. A clone one base away is much larger, so this may be a read error. The CDR3: CASSPGQGMGYGYTF. The CDR3 region has the DNA TGTGCCAGCAGTCCCGGACAGGGGATGGGCTATGGCTACACCTTC. The chain combines TRBV27 with TRBJ1-2, with 9 bases lining up with TRBD1. From germline, CDR1 is MNHEY and CDR2 SMNVEV (reference sequence). V was clipped by 5 bases and J by 4 bases; unmatched bases: 8. This CDR3 contains 15 residues.

As DNA, the CDR3 is TGCGCCAGCAGCTCTAGGGACGGCGTTAATGAAAAACTGTTTTTT. Its translation is CASSSRDGVNEKLFF. This chain uses TRBV5-1 with TRBJ1-4; D possibly corresponds to TRBD1 (5 bases). Between the trimmed V and J ends, which lost 3 bases and 4 bases, there was a span of 13 bases. CDR3 size: 15 residues. Germline CDR1 is SGHRS and CDR2 is YFSETQ.

The rearrangement joins TRBV6-2 or TRBV6-3 to TRBJ2-7, with TRBD1 matching 7 bases. Germline CDR1 and CDR2: MNHEY and SVGEGT. This CDR3 is 13 amino acids long. J lost 3 bases, V lost 6 bases, and 5 bases had no gene match. The CDR3 DNA reads TGTGCCAGCAGGGGGACAGTGGACTACGAGCAGTACTTC. It encodes CASRGTVDYEQYF.

The chain employs TRBV7-2 and TRBJ2-7; a possible D gene is TRBD2 (6 bases). The CDR3 has 15 residues. V was trimmed by 3 bases and J by 0 bases, leaving 12 bases between them. Germline CDR1 is SGHTA and CDR2 is FQGNSA. The CDR3: CASSFYGGLSYEQYF. CDR3 sequence (DNA): TGTGCCAGCAGCTTTTACGGGGGACTCTCCTACGAGCAGTACTTC.

The chain has TRBV7-8 and TRBJ1-4; D unclear. From germline, CDR1 is SGHVS and CDR2 FQNEAQ. The CDR3 spans 14 residues. V dropped 5 bases and J dropped 8 bases, with 15 bases sitting between them. CDR3 sequence reads: CASSPGPPEEKLFF. CDR3 coding DNA: TGTGCCAGCAGCCCGGGCCCCCCGGAGGAAAAACTGTTTTTT.

The chain has TRBV6-2 or TRBV6-3 and TRBJ1-2, with D maybe TRBD1 (6 bases). The V and J ends lost 2 bases and 7 bases respectively, with 11 bases between them. The CDR3 spans 13 residues. Germline CDR1 and CDR2: MNHEY and SVGEGT. The DNA of the CDR3 is TGTGCCAGCAGTTACAACACCAGGGGTGGCTACACCTTC. This translates into CASSYNTRGGYTF.

CDR3 sequence: CASIERGGGLLRSYNEQFF. DNA of the CDR3: TGTGCCAGCATCGAAAGGGGCGGGGGGCTCCTACGCTCCTACAATGAGCAGTTCTTC. The chain has TRBV7-2 and TRBJ2-1; 8 bases are shared with TRBD2. The CDR3 runs to 19 residues. The J segment lost 0 bases and the V segment lost 7 bases, leaving 17 bases of the junction unmatched. Germline V gene lookup returns CDR1 SGHTA and CDR2 FQGNSA.

The chain recombines TRBV20-1 with TRBJ2-3; TRBD2 matches at 9 bases. CDR3 length: 14 residues. The V segment lost 7 bases and the J segment 6 bases; nucleotides outside the gene matches: 11. Germline lookup yields CDR1 DFQATT and CDR2 SNEGSKA (reference sequence). The CDR3 bases are TGCAGTGTATTCCTAGCGGGGAAAGGGGATACGCAGTATTTT. Its translation: CSVFLAGKGDTQYF.